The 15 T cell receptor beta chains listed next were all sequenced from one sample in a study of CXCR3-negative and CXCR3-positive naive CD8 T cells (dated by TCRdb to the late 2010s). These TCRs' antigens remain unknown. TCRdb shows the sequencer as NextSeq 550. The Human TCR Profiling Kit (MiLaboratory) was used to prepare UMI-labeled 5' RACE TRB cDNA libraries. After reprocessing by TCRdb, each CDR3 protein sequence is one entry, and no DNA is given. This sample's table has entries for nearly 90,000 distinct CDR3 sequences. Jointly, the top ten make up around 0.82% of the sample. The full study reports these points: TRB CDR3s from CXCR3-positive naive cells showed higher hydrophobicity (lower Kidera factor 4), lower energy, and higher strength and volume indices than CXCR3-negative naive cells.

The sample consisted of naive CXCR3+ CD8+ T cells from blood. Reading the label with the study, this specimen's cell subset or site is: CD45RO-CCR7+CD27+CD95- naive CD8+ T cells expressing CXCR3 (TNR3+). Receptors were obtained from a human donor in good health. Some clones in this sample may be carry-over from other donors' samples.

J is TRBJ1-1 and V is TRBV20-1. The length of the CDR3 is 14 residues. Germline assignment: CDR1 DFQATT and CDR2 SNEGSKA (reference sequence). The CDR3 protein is CSARPPGLYTEAFF.

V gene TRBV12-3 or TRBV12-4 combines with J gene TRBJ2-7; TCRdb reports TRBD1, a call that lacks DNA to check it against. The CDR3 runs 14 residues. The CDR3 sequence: CASSTRGASYEQYF.

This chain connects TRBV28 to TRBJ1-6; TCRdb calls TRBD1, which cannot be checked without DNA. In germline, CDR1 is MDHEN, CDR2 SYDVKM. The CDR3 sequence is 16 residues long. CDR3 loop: CASSLLDRGSNSPLHF. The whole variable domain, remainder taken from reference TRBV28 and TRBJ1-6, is DVKVTQSSRYLVKRTGEKVFLECVQDMDHENMFWYRQDPGLGLRLIYFSYDVKMKEKGDIPEGYSVSREKKERFSLILESASTNQTSMYLCASSLLDRGSNSPLHFGNGTRLTVT.

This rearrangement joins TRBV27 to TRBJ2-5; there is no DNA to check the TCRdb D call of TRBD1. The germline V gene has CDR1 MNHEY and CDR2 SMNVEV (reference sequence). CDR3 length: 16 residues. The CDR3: CASSLSAGHTGETQYF.

The CDR3 loop reads CASSLRASSGGRWREQYF. The chain has TRBV28 and TRBJ2-7; TCRdb lists TRBD2, though no DNA is available to test this call. The germline CDR1 and CDR2 sequences are MDHEN and SYDVKM. The CDR3 has 18 amino acids.

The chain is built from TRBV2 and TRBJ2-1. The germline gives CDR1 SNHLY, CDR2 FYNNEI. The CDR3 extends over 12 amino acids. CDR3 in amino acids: CASSLDRSEQFF.

The CDR3 sequence: CASSEKATPNYGYTF. V and J are TRBV2 and TRBJ1-2. The CDR3 spans 15 residues. Germline V lookup: CDR1 SNHLY, CDR2 FYNNEI.

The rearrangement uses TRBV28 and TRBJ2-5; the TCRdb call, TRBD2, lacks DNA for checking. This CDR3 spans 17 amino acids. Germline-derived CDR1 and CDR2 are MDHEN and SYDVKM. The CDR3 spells CASSFSPLRRGQETQYF. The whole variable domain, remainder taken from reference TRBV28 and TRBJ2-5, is DVKVTQSSRYLVKRTGEKVFLECVQDMDHENMFWYRQDPGLGLRLIYFSYDVKMKEKGDIPEGYSVSREKKERFSLILESASTNQTSMYLCASSFSPLRRGQETQYFGPGTRLLVL.

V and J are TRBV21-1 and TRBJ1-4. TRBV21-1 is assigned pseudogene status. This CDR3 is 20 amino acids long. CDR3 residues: CASSKGESSSNAARNEKLFF.

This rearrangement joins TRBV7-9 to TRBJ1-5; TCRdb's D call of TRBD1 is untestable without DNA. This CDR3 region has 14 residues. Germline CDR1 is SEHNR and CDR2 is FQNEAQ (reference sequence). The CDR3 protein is CASSTTGGNQPQHF.

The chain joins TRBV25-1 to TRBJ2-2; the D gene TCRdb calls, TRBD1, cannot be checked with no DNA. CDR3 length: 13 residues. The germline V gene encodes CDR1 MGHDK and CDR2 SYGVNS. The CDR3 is CASSEVGPGELFF.

CDR3 protein: CASSSSGNEQFF. V gene TRBV7-6 combines with J gene TRBJ2-1. Germline V CDR1 and CDR2: SGHVS, FNYEAQ. The CDR3 has 12 residues. Drawing the rest from reference TRBV7-6 and TRBJ2-1, the complete variable domain is GAGVSQSPRYKVTKRGQDVALRCDPISGHVSLYWYRQALGQGPEFLTYFNYEAQQDKSGLPNDRFSAERPEGSISTLTIQRTEQRDSAMYRCASSSSGNEQFFGPGTRLTVL.

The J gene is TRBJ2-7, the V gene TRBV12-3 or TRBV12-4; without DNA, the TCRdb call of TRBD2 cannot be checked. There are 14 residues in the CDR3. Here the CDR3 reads CASSQHPLTHEQYF.

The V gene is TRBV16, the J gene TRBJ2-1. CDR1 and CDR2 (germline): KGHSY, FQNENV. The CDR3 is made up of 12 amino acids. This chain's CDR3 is CASSQPGREQFF. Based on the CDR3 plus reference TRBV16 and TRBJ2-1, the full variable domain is GEEVAQTPKHLVRGEGQKAKLYCAPIKGHSYVFWYQQVLKNEFKFLISFQNENVFDETGMPKERFSAKCLPNSPCSLEIQATKLEDSAVYFCASSQPGREQFFGPGTRLTVL.

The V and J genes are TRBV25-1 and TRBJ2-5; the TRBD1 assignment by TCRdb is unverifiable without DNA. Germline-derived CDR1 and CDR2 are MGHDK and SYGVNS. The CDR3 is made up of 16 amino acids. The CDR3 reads CASSEWEGRSKETQYF. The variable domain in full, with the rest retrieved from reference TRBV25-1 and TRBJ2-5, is EADIYQTPRYLVIGTGKKITLECSQTMGHDKMYWYQQDPGMELHLIHYSYGVNSTEKGDLSSESTVSRIRTEHFPLTLESARPSHTSQYLCASSEWEGRSKETQYFGPGTRLLVL.